Listed below are T cell receptor beta chains from one sample, sequenced in a study of blood T cell repertoires in COVID-19. TCRdb's copy holds only in-frame clones and misses some; the assay was immunoSEQ multiplex PCR. The sample lists some 51,000 clones; about 91% were seen once. Sequencing was done on a sample of peripheral blood. The receptor source for this set is a man aged 50-59 years with acute or convalescent COVID-19. CDR3s include the opening cysteine and the closing phenylalanine or tryptophan. Fields, in order: V gene, J gene, D gene, clone size, CDR3 DNA, CDR3 protein. The D gene is left open where the match is weak. Clone size is given for some rows only: seen once, a few or many times, or a class if the clone is expanded.

TRBV5-1	TRBJ2-7	-	-	TGCGCCAGCAGCTTGGCCGGGACTCAGACCTACGAGCAGTACTTC	CASSLAGTQTYEQYF
TRBV5-5	TRBJ2-1	TRBD2	-	TGTGCCAGCAGCGTACCGACTAGCGGGGTAAATGAGCAGTTCTTC	CASSVPTSGVNEQFF
TRBV24-1	TRBJ2-3	-	-	TGTGCCACCAGTGACCTGGGCGGAGAGGGACTCACAGATACGCAGTATTTT	CATSDLGGEGLTDTQYF
TRBV4-2	TRBJ1-2	-	-	TGTGCCAGCAGCCAAGATGCTCCAGGGTATAATGGCTACACCTTC	CASSQDAPGYNGYTF
TRBV27	TRBJ1-5	-	once	TGTGCCAGCAGAAAGACAGAACATCAGCCCCAGCATTTT	CASRKTEHQPQHF
TRBV10-3	TRBJ1-6	-	once	TGTGCCATCAGTGAGTCGGCAGGTAATTCACCCCTCCACTTT	CAISESAGNSPLHF
TRBV11-2	TRBJ1-1	-	-	TGTGCCAGCAGCCGAAATACAGGTAACACTGAAGCTTTCTTT	CASSRNTGNTEAFF
TRBV12-3/TRBV12-4	TRBJ1-1	-	-	TGTGCCAGCAGTTTTTATCCGACTGAAGCTTTCTTT	CASSFYPTEAFF
TRBV5-1	TRBJ1-5	TRBD1	-	TGCGCCAGCAGCTCGGGACAGGGGGCAGGGCAGCCCCAGCATTTT	CASSSGQGAGQPQHF
TRBV2	TRBJ1-6	-	-	TGTGCCAGCTTAGACAGACCGGATTCACCCCTCCACTTT	CASLDRPDSPLHF
TRBV27	TRBJ1-4	-	-	TGTGCCAGCAGTTCACCCGCGGGAGGTAATGGCGAAAAACTGTTTTTT	CASSSPAGGNGEKLFF
TRBV2	TRBJ1-1	-	few	TGTGCCAGCAGTGAAGGGGGCGATGAAGCTTTCTTT	CASSEGGDEAFF
TRBV11-2	TRBJ1-1	-	once	TGTGCCAGCAGCTTATCAGGGAACACTGAAGCTTTCTTT	CASSLSGNTEAFF
TRBV15	TRBJ1-5	-	-	TGTGCCACCAGCAGCCGTACAGGGAGCAATCAGCCCCAGCATTTT	CATSSRTGSNQPQHF
TRBV30	TRBJ2-5	-	-	TGTGCCTGGAGCGGACTAGGGGGGGCGGGGGAGACCCAGTACTTC	CAWSGLGGAGETQYF
TRBV15	TRBJ2-7	TRBD1	-	TGTGCCACCAGCCGCGGGCAGGGACAGGGCTACGAGCAGTACTTC	CATSRGQGQGYEQYF
TRBV19	TRBJ2-1	-	-	TGTGCCAGTAGTATAGTCCCGCAGGGCGACTACAATGAGCAGTTCTTC	CASSIVPQGDYNEQFF
TRBV18	TRBJ1-2	-	-	TGTGCCAGCTCACCAACCTTCGACACAGGGAGAGGCTACTATGGCTACACCTTC	CASSPTFDTGRGYYGYTF
TRBV5-5	TRBJ1-2	-	-	TGTGCCAGCAGCATACTCCTATCTAACTATGGCTACACCTTC	CASSILLSNYGYTF
TRBV5-1	TRBJ2-7	-	few	TGCGCCAGCAGCCCCGGCGCCCAGGGTGGATACGAGCAGTACTTC	CASSPGAQGGYEQYF